This T cell receptor beta chain was sequenced during a study of T-cell reconstitution after alpha-beta-depleted transplantation in children. Study-wide points: At the one-year point after transplant, T-cell counts and TCRbeta diversity were found to come mostly from T cells that had been newly produced.

This clonotype was counted between two and nine times. Its antigen is not known. The CDR3 has 14 residues. Germline trimming cut 4 bases from V and 4 bases from J; bases unmatched to any gene: 5. Molecular barcoding with unique molecular identifiers was used for the TCRbeta library. A single record per CDR3 protein comes from TCRdb applying MiXCR to the PCR reads. The sample has 250,000 to 400,000 distinct CDR3 sequences, more than 20% seen once; the top ten hold 9.5% to 13%. Sample: PBMCs, mostly from graft donor cells, taken 180 days after TCRalphabeta/CD19-depleted stem cell transplant. The genes are TRBV12-3 or TRBV12-4 and TRBJ2-3; 7 bases map to TRBD1. This TCR was sampled from a male patient aged 10 to 17 who had a stem cell transplant for acute lymphoblastic leukemia, so the T cells may come from the graft donor. The CDR3: CASSSLTGSDTQYF. Here the CDR3 DNA reads TGTGCCAGCAGTTCGCTGACAGGGTCAGATACGCAGTATTTT.